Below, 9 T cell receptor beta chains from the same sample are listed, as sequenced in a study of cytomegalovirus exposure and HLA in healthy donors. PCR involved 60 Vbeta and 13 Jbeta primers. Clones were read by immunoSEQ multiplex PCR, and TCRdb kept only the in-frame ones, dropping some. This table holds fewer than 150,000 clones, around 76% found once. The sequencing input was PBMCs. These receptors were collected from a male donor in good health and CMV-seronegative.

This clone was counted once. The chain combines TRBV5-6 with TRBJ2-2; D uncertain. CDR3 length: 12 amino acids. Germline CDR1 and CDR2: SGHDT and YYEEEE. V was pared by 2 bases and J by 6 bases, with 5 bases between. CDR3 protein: CASSFFAGELFF. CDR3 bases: TGTGCCAGCAGCTTTTTCGCCGGGGAGCTGTTTTTT.

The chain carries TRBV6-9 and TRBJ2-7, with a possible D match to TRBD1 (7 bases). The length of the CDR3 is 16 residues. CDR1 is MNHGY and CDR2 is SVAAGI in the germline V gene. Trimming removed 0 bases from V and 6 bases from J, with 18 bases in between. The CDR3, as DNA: TGTGCCAGCAGTTATTCCCCCAGGAGGGGGCGTTGCGAGCAGTACTTC. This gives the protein CASSYSPRRGRCEQYF.

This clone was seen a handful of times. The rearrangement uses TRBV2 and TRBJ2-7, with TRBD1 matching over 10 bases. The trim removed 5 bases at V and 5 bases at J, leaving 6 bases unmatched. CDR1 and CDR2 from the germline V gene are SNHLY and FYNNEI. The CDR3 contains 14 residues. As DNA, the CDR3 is TGTGCCAGCAGTTCCGGGACAGGGGCCCACGAGCAGTACTTC. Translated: CASSSGTGAHEQYF.

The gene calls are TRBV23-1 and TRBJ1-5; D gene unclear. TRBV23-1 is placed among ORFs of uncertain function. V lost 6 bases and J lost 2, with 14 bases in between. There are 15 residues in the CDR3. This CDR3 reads CASSRPGYGNQPQHF. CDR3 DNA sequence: TGCGCCAGCAGCCGACCGGGTTATGGCAATCAGCCCCAGCATTTT.

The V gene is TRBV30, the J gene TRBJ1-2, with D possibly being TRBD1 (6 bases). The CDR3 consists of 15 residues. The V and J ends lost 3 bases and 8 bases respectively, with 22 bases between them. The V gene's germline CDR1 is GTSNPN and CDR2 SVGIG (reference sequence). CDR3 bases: TGTGCCTGGAGCCAGCGGAGTGGGGGGGCGCGCGGCTACACCTTC. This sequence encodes CAWSQRSGGARGYTF.

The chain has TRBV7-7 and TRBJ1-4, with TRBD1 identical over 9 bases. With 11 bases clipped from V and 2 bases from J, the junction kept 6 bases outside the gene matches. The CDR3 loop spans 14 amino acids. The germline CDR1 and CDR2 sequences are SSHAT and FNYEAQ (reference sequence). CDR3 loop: CASGTGTTNEKLFF. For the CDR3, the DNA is TGTGCCTCCGGGACAGGGACGACTAATGAAAAACTGTTTTTT.

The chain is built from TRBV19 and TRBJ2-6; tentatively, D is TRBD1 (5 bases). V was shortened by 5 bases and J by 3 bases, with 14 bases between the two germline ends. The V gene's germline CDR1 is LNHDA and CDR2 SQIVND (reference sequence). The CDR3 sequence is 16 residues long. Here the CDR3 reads CASSQVVGLGANVLTF. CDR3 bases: TGTGCCAGTAGTCAGGTGGTGGGGCTTGGGGCCAACGTCCTGACTTTC.

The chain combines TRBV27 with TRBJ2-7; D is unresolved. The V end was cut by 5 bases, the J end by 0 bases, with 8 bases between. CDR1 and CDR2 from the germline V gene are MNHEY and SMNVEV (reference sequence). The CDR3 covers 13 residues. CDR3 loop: CASSISSSYEQYF. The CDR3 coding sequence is TGTGCCAGCAGTATCTCCTCCTCCTACGAGCAGTACTTC.

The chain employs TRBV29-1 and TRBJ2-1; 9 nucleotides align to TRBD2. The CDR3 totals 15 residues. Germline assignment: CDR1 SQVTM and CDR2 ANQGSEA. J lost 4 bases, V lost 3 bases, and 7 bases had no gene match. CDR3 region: CSVERGGAAYNEQFF. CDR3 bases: TGCAGCGTTGAGCGGGGGGGGGCCGCTTACAATGAGCAGTTCTTC.